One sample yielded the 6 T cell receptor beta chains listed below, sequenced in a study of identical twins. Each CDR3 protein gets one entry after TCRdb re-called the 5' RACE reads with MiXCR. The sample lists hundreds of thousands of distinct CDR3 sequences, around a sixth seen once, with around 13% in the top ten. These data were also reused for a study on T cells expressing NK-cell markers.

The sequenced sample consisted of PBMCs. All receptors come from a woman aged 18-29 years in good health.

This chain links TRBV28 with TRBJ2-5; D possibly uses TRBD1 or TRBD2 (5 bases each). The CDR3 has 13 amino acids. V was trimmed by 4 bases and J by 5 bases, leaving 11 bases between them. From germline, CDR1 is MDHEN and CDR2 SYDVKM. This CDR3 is CASSSGRLETQYF. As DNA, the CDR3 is TGTGCCAGCAGTTCGGGACGATTGGAGACCCAGTACTTC.

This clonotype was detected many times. The CDR3 loop is CASSPDSSGNTIYF. For the CDR3, the DNA is TGTGCCAGCTCACCGGACAGCTCTGGAAACACCATATATTTT. The chain combines TRBV18 with TRBJ1-3; the D gene is possibly TRBD1 (6 bases). The CDR3 runs 14 residues. CDR1 and CDR2 (germline): KGHSH, LQKENI. V lost 3 bases to trimming and J lost 0 bases, with 6 bases between them.

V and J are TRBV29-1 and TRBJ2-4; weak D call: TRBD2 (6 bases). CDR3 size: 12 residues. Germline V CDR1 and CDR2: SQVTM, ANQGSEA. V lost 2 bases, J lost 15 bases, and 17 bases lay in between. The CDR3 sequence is CSVESVGGAWYF. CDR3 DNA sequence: TGCAGCGTTGAAAGTGTTGGAGGGGCTTGGTACTTC.

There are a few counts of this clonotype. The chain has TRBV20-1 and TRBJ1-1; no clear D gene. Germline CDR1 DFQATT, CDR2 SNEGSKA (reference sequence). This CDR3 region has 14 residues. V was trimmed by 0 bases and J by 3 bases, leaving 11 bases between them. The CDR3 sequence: CSARDREGYTEAFF. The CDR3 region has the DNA TGCAGTGCTAGAGATCGGGAGGGATACACTGAAGCTTTCTTT.

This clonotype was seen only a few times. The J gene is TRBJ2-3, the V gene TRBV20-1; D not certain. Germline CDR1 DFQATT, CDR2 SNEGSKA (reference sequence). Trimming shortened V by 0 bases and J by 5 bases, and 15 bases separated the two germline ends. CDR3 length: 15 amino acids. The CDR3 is CSARDLVGNGDTQYF. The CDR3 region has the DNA TGCAGTGCTAGAGATCTGGTCGGCAACGGAGATACGCAGTATTTT.

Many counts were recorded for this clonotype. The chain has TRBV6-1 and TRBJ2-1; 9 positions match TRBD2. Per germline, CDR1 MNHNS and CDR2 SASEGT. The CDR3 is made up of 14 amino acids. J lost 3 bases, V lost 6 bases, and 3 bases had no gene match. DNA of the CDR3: TGTGCCAGCAGGAGCGGGGGGAGCTACAATGAGCAGTTCTTC. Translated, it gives CASRSGGSYNEQFF.